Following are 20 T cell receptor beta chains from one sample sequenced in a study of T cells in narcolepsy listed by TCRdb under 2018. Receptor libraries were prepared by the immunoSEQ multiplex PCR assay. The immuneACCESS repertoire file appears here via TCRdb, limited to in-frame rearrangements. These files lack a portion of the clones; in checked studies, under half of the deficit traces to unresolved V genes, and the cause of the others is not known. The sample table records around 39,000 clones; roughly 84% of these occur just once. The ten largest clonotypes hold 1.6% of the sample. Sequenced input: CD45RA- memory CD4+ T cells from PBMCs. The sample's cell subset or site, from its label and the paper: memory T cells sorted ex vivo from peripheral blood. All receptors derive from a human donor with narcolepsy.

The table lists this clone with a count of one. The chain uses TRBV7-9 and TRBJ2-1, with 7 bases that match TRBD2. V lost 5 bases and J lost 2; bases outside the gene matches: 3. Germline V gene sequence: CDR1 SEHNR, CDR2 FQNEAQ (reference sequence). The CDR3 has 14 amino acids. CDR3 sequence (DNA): TGTGCCAGCAGCGGGGGACTAACCTACAATGAGCAGTTCTTC. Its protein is CASSGGLTYNEQFF. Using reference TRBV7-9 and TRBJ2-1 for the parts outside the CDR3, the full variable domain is DTGVSQNPRHKITKRGQNVTFRCDPISEHNRLYWYRQTLGQGPEFLTYFQNEAQLEKSRLLSDRFSAERPKGSFSTLEIQRTEQGDSAMYLCASSGGLTYNEQFFGPGTRLTVL.

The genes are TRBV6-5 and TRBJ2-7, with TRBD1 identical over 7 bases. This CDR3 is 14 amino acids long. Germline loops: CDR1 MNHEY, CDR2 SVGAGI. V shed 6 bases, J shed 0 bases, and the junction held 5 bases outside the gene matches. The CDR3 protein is CASRQGQSSYEQYF. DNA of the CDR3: TGTGCCAGCAGACAGGGACAGAGCTCCTACGAGCAGTACTTC.

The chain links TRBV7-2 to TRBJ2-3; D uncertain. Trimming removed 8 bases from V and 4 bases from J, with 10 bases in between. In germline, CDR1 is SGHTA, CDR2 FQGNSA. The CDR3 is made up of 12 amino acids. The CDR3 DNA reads TGTGCCAGCGGATCAGCGCCAGATACGCAGTATTTT. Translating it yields CASGSAPDTQYF.

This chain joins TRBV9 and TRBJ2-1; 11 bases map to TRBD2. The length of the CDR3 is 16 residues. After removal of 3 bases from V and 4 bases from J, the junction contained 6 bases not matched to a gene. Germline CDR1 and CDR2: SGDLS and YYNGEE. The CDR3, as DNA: TGTGCCAGCAGCGGAACTAGCGGGGGAAGGTACAATGAGCAGTTCTTC. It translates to CASSGTSGGRYNEQFF.

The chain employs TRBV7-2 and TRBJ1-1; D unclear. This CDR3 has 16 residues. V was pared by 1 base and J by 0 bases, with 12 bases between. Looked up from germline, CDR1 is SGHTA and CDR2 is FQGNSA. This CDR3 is CASSLGLGRMNTEAFF. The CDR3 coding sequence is TGTGCCAGCAGCTTAGGTCTGGGCAGGATGAACACTGAAGCTTTCTTT.

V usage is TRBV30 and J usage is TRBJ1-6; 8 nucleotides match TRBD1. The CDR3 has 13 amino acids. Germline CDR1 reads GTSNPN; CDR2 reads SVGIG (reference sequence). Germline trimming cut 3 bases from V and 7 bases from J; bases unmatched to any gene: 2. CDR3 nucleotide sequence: TGTGCCTGGAGCAGGGGGCTCAATTCACCCCTCCACTTT. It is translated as CAWSRGLNSPLHF.

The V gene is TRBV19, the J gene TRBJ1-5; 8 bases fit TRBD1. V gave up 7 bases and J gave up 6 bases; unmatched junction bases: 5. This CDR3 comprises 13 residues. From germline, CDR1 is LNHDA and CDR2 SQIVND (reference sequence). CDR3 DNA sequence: TGTGCCAGTAATACAGGGGGTTTTCAGCCCCAGCATTTT. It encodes CASNTGGFQPQHF.

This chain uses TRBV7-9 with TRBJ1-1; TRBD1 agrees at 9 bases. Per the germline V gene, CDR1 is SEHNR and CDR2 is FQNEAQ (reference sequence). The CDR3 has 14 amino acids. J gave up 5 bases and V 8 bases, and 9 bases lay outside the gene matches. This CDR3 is CASGRTGAETEAFF. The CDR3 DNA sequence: TGTGCCAGCGGACGGACAGGGGCAGAGACTGAAGCTTTCTTT.

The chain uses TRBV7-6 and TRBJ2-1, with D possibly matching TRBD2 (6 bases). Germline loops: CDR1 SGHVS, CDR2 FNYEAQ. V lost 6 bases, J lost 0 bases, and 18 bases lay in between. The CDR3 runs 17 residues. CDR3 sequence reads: CASSSFLRGSSYNEQFF. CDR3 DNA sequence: TGTGCCAGCAGTTCCTTCCTCCGGGGGAGCTCCTACAATGAGCAGTTCTTC.

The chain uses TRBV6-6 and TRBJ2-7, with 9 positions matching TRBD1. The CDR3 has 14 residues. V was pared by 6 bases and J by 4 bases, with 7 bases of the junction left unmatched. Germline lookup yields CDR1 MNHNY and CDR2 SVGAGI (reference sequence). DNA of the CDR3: TGTGCCAGCAGCGCCCGGGACAGGGAGTACGAGCAGTACTTC. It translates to CASSARDREYEQYF.

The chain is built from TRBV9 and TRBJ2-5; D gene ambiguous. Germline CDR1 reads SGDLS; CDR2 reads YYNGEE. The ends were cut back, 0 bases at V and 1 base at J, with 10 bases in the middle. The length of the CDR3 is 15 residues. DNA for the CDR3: TGTGCCAGCAGCGTAGCACAGACCCTCCAAGAGACCCAGTACTTC. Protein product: CASSVAQTLQETQYF.

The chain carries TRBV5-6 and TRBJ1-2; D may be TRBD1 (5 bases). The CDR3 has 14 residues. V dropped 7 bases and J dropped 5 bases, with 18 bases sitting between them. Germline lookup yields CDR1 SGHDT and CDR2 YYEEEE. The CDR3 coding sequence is TGTGCCAGCGCCCCTTCCGGGGGGAAATATGGCTACACCTTC. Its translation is CASAPSGGKYGYTF. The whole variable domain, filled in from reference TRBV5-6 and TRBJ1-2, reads DAGVTQSPTHLIKTRGQQVTLRCSPKSGHDTVSWYQQALGQGPQFIFQYYEEEERQRGNFPDRFSGHQFPNYSSELNVNALLLGDSALYLCASAPSGGKYGYTFGSGTRLTVV.

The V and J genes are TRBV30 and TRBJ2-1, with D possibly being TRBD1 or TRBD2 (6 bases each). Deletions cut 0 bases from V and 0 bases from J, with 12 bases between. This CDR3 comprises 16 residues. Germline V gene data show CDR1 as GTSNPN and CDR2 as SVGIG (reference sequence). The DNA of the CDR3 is TGTGCCTGGAGTGTACGCGGGACAAGCTCCTACAATGAGCAGTTCTTC. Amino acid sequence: CAWSVRGTSSYNEQFF.

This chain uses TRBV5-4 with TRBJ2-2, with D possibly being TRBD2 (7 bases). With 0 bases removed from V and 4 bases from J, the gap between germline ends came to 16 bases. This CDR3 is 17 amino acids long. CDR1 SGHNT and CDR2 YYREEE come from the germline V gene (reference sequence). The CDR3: CASSLAQGGEGTGELFF. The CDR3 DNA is TGTGCCAGCAGCTTGGCCCAAGGGGGGGAGGGCACCGGGGAGCTGTTTTTT.

The CDR3 nucleotides are TGCGCCAGCAGCCCCAGACAGGCGATGAGCACTGAAGCTTTCTTT. Encoded protein: CASSPRQAMSTEAFF. This sequence joins TRBV4-1 and TRBJ1-1, with D maybe TRBD1 (6 bases). V was cut by 4 bases and J by 4 bases, with 16 bases left in between. Germline V gene sequence: CDR1 MGHRA, CDR2 YSYEKL. The CDR3 loop spans 15 amino acids.

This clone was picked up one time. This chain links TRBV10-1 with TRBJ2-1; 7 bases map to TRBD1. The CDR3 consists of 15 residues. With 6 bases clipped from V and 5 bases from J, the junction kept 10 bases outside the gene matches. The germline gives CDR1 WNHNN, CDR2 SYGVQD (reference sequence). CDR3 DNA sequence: TGCGCCAGCAGGGGGATCCGGGACAGCCACAATGAGCAGTTCTTC. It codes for CASRGIRDSHNEQFF.

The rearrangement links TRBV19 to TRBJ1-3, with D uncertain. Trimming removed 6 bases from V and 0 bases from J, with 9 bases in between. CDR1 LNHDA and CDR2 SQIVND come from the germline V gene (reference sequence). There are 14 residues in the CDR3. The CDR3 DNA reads TGTGCCAGTAGGCCCCCCAACTCTGGAAACACCATATATTTT. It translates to CASRPPNSGNTIYF.

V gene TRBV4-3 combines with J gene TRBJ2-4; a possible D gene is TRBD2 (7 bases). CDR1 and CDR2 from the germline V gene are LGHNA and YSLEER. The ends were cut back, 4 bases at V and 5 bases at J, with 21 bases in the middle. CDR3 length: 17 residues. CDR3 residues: CASSRRYPGGGENIQYF. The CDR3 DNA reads TGCGCCAGCAGCCGAAGGTACCCGGGGGGCGGTGAAAACATTCAGTACTTC.

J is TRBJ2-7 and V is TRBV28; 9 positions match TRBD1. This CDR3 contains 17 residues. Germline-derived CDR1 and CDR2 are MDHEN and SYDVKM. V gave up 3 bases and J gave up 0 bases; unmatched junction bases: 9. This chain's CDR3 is CASSFRDRALSSYEQYF. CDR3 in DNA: TGTGCCAGCAGTTTCCGGGACAGGGCTTTAAGCTCCTACGAGCAGTACTTC.

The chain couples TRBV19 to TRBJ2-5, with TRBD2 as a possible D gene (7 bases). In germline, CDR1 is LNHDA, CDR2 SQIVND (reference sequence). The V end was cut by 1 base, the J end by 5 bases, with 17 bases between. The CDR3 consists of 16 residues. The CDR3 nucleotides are TGTGCCAGTAGTATAGGTGGAGGGGGGGCCCGGGAGACCCAGTACTTC. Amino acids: CASSIGGGGARETQYF. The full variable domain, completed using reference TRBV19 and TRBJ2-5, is DGGITQSPKYLFRKEGQNVTLSCEQNLNHDAMYWYRQDPGQGLRLIYYSQIVNDFQKGDIAEGYSVSREKKESFPLTVTSAQKNPTAFYLCASSIGGGGARETQYFGPGTRLLVL.